Listed below are T cell receptor beta chains from one sample, sequenced in a study of tumor-infiltrating lymphocytes in glioblastoma multiforme. One entry per CDR3 protein, called by TCRdb with MiXCR from the multiplex PCR reads. The data show fewer than 40,000 distinct CDR3 sequences, 50% to 75% seen once. Material: brain tumor tissue. The receptor set was obtained from a male donor with glioblastoma. The CDR3 runs from the conserved cysteine through the conserved F or W. D genes are given only for firm matches. Part of the rows lack a size; the others show once, few, many or a class for expanded clones.

cdr3_nt,cdr3_aa,d_call,j_call,clone_size,v_call
TGTGCCAGCAGTTATCGGACTAACGGGAGGGTCTCCTACAACGGGCAGTTCTTC,CASSYRTNGRVSYNGQFF,TRBD2,TRBJ2-1,-,TRBV11-2
TGTGCCAGCAGTTCTCCTACTAGCGGGAGTGTCACAGATACGCAGTATTTT,CASSSPTSGSVTDTQYF,TRBD2,TRBJ2-3,-,TRBV6-5
TGTGCCAGCAGCACCGGTAGGGCCGGGGAGCTGTTTTTT,CASSTGRAGELFF,-,TRBJ2-2,many,TRBV13
TGTGCCAGCAATGTTTCCAGGGACAGAGGCGAGCAGTACTTC,CASNVSRDRGEQYF,TRBD1,TRBJ2-7,few,TRBV12-3/TRBV12-4
TGTGCCTGGAGCAAGAGGTCTGGAAACACCATATATTTT,CAWSKRSGNTIYF,-,TRBJ1-3,-,TRBV30
TGTGCCAGCAGCCAGGCGGGACTTTTAGATACGCAGTATTTT,CASSQAGLLDTQYF,-,TRBJ2-3,-,TRBV4-2
TGTGCCAGCAGCTTGGTAATGGGACGGGGCACATCCGGCGAAAAACTGTTTTTT,CASSLVMGRGTSGEKLFF,-,TRBJ1-4,-,TRBV5-5
TGCAGTGTCATCATGGCAGCGGGAGGATTATCAGATACGCAGTATTTT,CSVIMAAGGLSDTQYF,TRBD2,TRBJ2-3,-,TRBV20-1
TGTGCCAGCAGTTTGATTCGCGGGATGACCTACGATGAGCAGTTCTTC,CASSLIRGMTYDEQFF,-,TRBJ2-1,few,TRBV28
TGCAGCGCTAGCGGACACTCAACCTCCTACAACCAGTACTTC,CSASGHSTSYNQYF,TRBD2,TRBJ2-7,-,TRBV20-1
TGTGCCAGCAGCTTGCACAGGGTCACTGAAGCTTTCTTT,CASSLHRVTEAFF,-,TRBJ1-1,-,TRBV11-2
TGTGCCAGCAGCCCTCTGGGGGGCCAGCCCGGGGAGCTGTTTTTT,CASSPLGGQPGELFF,-,TRBJ2-2,-,TRBV4-2
TGCAGCGTTCGACAGAATTCTATCCAAGAGACCCAGTACTTC,CSVRQNSIQETQYF,-,TRBJ2-5,many,TRBV29-1
TGTGCCAGCAGTCCCCACGTGGGAGGCGGAGATACGCAGTATTTT,CASSPHVGGGDTQYF,-,TRBJ2-3,few,TRBV28
TGCGCCAGCAGCCAAGCAGGGACAGAAGAGACCCAGTACTTC,CASSQAGTEETQYF,TRBD1,TRBJ2-5,many,TRBV4-1
TGTGCCAGCAGCCTACTAGCGCGGAACTACAATGAGCAGTTCTTC,CASSLLARNYNEQFF,TRBD2,TRBJ2-1,medium-sized,TRBV6-5
TGTGCCAGCACCACCCCCCGATCCGGGACAAAAAACGAGCAGTACTTC,CASTTPRSGTKNEQYF,-,TRBJ2-7,-,TRBV6-2/TRBV6-3
TGTGCCAGCAATGATGGGGGCCTGACTAGCAATCAGCCCCAGCATTTT,CASNDGGLTSNQPQHF,-,TRBJ1-5,-,TRBV6-1
TGTGCCAACAGCTTAGGGACATACGAGCGGTACTTC,CANSLGTYERYF,-,TRBJ2-7,-,TRBV11-2